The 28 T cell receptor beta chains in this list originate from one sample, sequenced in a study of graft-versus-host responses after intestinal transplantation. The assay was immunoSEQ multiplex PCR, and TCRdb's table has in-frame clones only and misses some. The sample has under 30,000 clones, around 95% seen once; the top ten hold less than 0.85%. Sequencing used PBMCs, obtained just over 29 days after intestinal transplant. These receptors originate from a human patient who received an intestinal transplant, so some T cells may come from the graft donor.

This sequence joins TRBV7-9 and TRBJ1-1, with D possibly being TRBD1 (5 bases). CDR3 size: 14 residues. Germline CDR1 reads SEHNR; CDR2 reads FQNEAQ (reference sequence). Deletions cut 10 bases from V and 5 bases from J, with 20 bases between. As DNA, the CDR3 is TGTGCCACTCCTCAGGGTGGGGTATCGACTGAAGCTTTCTTT. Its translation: CATPQGGVSTEAFF. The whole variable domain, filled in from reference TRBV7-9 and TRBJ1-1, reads DTGVSQNPRHKITKRGQNVTFRCDPISEHNRLYWYRQTLGQGPEFLTYFQNEAQLEKSRLLSDRFSAERPKGSFSTLEIQRTEQGDSAMYLCATPQGGVSTEAFFGQGTRLTVV.

Written as DNA, the CDR3 is TGTGCTAGTGGTTTGGGGGAACGGGATCAGCCCCAGCATTTT. As protein: CASGLGERDQPQHF. V and J are TRBV12-5 and TRBJ1-5; unclear D gene. CDR3 length equals 14 residues. The V end lost 1 base, the J end lost 5 bases, and 9 bases lay between the germline ends. Germline V gene lookup returns CDR1 LGHNT and CDR2 FRNRAP. The variable domain in full, with the rest retrieved from reference TRBV12-5 and TRBJ1-5, is DARVTQTPRHKVTEMGQEVTMRCQPILGHNTVFWYRQTMMQGLELLAYFRNRAPLDDSGMPKDRFSAEMPDATLATLKIQPSEPRDSAVYFCASGLGERDQPQHFGDGTRLSIL.

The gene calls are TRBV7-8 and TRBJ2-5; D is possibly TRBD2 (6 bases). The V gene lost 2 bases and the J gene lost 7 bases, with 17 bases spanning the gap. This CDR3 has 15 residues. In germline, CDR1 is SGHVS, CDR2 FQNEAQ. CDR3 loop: CASSLKRGTLRTQYF. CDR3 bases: TGTGCCAGCAGCTTAAAACGCGGGACTCTTAGGACCCAGTACTTC.

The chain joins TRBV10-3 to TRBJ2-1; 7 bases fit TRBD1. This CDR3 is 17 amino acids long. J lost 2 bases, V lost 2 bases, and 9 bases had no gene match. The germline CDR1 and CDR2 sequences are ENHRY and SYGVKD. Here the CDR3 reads CAISERSGTVAYNEQFF. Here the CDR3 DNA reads TGTGCCATCAGTGAGAGATCCGGGACAGTCGCCTACAATGAGCAGTTCTTC.

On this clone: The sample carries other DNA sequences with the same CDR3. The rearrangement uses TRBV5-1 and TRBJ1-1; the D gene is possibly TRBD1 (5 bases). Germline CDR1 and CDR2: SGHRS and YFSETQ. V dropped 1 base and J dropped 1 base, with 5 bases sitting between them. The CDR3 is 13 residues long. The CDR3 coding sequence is TGCGCCAGCAGCTTGACAGGGAACACTGAAGCTTTCTTT. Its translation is CASSLTGNTEAFF.

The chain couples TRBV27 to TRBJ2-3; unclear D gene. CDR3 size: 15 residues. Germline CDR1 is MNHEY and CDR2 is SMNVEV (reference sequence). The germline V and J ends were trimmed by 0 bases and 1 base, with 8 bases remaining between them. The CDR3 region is CASSLSWQGTDTQYF. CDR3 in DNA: TGTGCCAGCAGTTTATCGTGGCAGGGCACAGATACGCAGTATTTT.

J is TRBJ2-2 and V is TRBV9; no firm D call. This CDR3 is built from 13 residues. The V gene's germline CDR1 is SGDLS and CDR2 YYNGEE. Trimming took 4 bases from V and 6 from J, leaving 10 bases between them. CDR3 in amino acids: CASSPDPSGELFF. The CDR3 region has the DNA TGTGCCAGCAGCCCCGACCCCTCCGGGGAGCTGTTTTTT.

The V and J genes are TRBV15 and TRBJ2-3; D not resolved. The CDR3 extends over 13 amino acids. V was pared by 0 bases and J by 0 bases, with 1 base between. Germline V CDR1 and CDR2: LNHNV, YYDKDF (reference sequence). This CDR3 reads CATSRDSTDTQYF. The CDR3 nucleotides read TGTGCCACCAGCAGAGACAGCACAGATACGCAGTATTTT.

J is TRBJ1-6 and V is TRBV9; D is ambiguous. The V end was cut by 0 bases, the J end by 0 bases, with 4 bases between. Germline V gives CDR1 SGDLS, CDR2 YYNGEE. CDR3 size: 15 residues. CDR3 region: CASSVGGSYNSPLHF. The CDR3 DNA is TGTGCCAGCAGCGTAGGAGGCTCCTATAATTCACCCCTCCACTTT.

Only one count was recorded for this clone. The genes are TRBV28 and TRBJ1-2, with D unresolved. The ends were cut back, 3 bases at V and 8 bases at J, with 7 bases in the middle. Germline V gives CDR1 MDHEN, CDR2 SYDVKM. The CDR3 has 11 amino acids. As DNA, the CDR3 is TGTGCCAGCAGTTTCTATGAGGGCTACACCTTC. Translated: CASSFYEGYTF.

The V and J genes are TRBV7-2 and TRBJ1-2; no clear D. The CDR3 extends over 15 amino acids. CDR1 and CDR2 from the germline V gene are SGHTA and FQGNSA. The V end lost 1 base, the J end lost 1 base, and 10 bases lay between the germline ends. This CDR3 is CASSLGGIGNYGYTF. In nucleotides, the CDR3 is TGTGCCAGCAGCTTAGGGGGTATAGGTAACTATGGCTACACCTTC. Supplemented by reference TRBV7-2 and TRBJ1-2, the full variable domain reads GAGVSQSPSNKVTEKGKDVELRCDPISGHTALYWYRQSLGQGLEFLIYFQGNSAPDKSGLPSDRFSAERTGGSVSTLTIQRTQQEDSAVYLCASSLGGIGNYGYTFGSGTRLTVV.

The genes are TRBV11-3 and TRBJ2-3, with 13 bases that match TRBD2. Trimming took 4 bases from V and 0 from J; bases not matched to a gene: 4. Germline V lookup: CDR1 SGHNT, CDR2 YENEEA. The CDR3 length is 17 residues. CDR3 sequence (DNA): TGTGCCAGCAGCTGGACTAGCGGGAGTTCTAGCACAGATACGCAGTATTTT. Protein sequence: CASSWTSGSSSTDTQYF.

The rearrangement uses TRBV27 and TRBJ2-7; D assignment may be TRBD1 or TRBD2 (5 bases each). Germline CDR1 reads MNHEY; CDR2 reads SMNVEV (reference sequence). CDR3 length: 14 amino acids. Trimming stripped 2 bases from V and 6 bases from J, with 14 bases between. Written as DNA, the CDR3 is TGTGCCAGCAGTTTAAGGTCGTTTGGGGGCGAGCAGTACTTC. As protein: CASSLRSFGGEQYF.

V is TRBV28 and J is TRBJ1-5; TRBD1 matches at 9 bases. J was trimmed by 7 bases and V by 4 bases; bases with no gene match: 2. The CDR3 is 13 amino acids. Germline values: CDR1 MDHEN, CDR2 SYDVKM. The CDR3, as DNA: TGTGCCAGCAGTTGGGACAGGGACCAGCCCCAGCATTTT. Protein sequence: CASSWDRDQPQHF.

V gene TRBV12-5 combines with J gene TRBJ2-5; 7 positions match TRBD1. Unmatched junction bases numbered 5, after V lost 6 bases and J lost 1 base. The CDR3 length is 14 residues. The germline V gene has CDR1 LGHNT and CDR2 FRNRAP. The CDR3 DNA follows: TGTGCTAGTGGCACAGGGACAGTCCAAGAGACCCAGTACTTC. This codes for CASGTGTVQETQYF.

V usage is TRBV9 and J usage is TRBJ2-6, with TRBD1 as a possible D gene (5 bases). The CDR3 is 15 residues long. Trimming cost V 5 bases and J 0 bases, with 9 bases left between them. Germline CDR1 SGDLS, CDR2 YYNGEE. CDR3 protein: CASSYTGSGANVLTF. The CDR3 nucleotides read TGTGCCAGCAGTTATACAGGCTCTGGGGCCAACGTCCTGACTTTC.

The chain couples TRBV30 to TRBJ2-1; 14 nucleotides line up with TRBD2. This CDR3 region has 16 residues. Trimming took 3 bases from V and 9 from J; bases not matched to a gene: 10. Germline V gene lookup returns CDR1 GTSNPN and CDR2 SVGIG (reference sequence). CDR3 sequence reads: CAWRPPGLAGVGEQFF. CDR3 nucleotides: TGTGCCTGGAGACCCCCGGGACTAGCGGGAGTCGGTGAGCAGTTCTTC.

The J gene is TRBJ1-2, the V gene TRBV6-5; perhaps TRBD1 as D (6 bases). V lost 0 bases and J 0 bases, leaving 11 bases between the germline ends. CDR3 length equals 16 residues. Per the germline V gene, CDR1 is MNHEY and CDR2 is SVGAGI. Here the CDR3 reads CASSYSGQGTNYGYTF. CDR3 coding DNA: TGTGCCAGCAGTTACTCAGGGCAGGGGACTAACTATGGCTACACCTTC.

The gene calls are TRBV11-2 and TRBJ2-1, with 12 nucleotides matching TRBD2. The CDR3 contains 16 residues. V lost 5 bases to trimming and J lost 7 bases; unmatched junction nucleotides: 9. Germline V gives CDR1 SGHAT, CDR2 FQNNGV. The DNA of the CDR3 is TGTGCCAGCAGCCCCCGACTAGCGGGAGTAAGAAATGAGCAGTTCTTC. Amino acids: CASSPRLAGVRNEQFF. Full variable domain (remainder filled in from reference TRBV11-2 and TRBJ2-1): EAGVAQSPRYKIIEKRQSVAFWCNPISGHATLYWYQQILGQGPKLLIQFQNNGVVDDSQLPKDRFSAERLKGVDSTLKIQPAKLEDSAVYLCASSPRLAGVRNEQFFGPGTRLTVL.

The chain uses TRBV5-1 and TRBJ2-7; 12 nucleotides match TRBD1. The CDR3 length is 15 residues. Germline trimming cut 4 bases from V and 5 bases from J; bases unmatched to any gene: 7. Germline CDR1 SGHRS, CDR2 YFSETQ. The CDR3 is CASSRGDRGLDEQYF. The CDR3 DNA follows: TGCGCCAGCAGCCGGGGGGACAGGGGGCTGGACGAGCAGTACTTC. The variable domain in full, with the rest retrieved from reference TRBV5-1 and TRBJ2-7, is KAGVTQTPRYLIKTRGQQVTLSCSPISGHRSVSWYQQTPGQGLQFLFEYFSETQRNKGNFPGRFSGRQFSNSRSEMNVSTLELGDSALYLCASSRGDRGLDEQYFGPGTRLTVT.

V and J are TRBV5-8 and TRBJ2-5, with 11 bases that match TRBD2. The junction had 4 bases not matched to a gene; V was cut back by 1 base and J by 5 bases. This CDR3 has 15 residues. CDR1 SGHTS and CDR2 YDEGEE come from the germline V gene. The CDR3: CASSLTSGGFETQYF. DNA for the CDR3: TGTGCCAGCAGCTTGACTAGCGGGGGCTTTGAGACCCAGTACTTC. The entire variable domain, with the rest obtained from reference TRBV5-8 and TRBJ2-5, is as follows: EAGVTQSPTHLIKTRGQQATLRCSPISGHTSVYWYQQALGLGLQFLLWYDEGEERNRGNFPPRFSGRQFPNYSSELNVNALELEDSALYLCASSLTSGGFETQYFGPGTRLLVL.

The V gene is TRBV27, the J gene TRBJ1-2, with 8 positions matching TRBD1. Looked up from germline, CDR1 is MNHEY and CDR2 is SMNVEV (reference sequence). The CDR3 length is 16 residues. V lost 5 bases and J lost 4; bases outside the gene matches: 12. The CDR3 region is CASSPTPGQGAYGYTF. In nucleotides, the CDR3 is TGTGCCAGCAGTCCCACTCCCGGACAGGGAGCCTATGGCTACACCTTC.

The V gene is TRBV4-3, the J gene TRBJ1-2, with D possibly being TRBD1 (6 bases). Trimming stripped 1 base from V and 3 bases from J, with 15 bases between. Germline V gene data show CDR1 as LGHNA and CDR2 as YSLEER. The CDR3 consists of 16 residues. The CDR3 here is CASSQGIQGADYGYTF. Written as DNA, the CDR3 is TGCGCCAGCAGCCAAGGGATACAGGGAGCAGACTATGGCTACACCTTC.

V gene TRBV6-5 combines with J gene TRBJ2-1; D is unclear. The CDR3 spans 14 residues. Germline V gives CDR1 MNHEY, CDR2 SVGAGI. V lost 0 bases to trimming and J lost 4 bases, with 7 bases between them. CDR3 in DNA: TGTGCCAGCAGTTACTCAAACACATACAATGAGCAGTTCTTC. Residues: CASSYSNTYNEQFF.

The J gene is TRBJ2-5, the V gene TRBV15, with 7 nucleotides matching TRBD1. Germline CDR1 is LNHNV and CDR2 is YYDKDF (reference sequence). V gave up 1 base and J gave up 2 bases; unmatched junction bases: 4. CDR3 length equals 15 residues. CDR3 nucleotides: TGTGCCACCAGCAGAGCCGGACAGGTACAAGAGACCCAGTACTTC. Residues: CATSRAGQVQETQYF.

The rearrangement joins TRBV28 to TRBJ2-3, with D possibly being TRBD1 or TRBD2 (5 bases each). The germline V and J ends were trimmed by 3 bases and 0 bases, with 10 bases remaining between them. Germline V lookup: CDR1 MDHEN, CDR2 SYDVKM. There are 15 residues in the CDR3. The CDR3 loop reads CASSLGETSTDTQYF. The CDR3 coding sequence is TGTGCCAGCAGTTTGGGGGAGACTAGCACAGATACGCAGTATTTT.

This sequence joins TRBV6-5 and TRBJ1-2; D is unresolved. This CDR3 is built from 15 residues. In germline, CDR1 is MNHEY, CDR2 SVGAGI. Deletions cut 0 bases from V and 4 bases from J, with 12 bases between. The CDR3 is CASSYSRWAPYGYTF. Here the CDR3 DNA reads TGTGCCAGCAGTTACTCGAGATGGGCTCCCTATGGCTACACCTTC.

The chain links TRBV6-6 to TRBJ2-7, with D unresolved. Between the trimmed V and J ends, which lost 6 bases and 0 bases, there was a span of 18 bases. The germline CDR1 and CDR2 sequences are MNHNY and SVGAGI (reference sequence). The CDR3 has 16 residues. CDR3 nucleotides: TGTGCCAGCAGCTCTGGGCGACCGAGTTTCTCCTACGAGCAGTACTTC. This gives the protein CASSSGRPSFSYEQYF.